This T cell receptor beta chain was retrieved from a study of OX40 agonist ivuxolimab in advanced cancers. Generated by immunoSEQ multiplex PCR, the TCRdb table keeps only in-frame clones and is missing some. Here the sample spans approximately 31,000 clones, about 80% being singletons. CDR1 is KGHSH, CDR2 LQKENI, per germline. The CDR3 runs to 14 residues. With 3 bases removed from V and 6 bases from J, the gap between germline ends came to 15 bases. The chain joins TRBV18 to TRBJ2-7, with a possible D match to TRBD1 (6 bases). This TCR derives from an adult with an advanced solid tumor such as melanoma, head and neck, liver or kidney cancer. Source: CD4+ or CD8+ T cells sorted from blood, taken in a trial of the OX40 agonist ivuxolimab. The CDR3 protein is CASSPQGRGGEQYF. CDR3 in DNA: TGTGCCAGCTCACCCCAGGGGCGAGGGGGCGAGCAGTACTTC.